The rows below give T cell receptor beta chains drawn from one sample of a study of blood T cell repertoires in COVID-19. Some clones are missing from TCRdb's copy, which holds only in-frame ones; the method was immunoSEQ multiplex PCR. The data hold some 140,000 clones, with about 89% observed a single time. Material: peripheral blood. The source is a man aged 45 to 65 with acute or convalescent COVID-19. CDR3s leave out the opening cysteine and the closing phenylalanine or tryptophan. Clone size appears in some rows only: once, few, many, or a class for an expanded clone.

clone size	V gene	J gene	CDR3 protein
.	TRBV28	TRBJ1-5	ASGFPGQGTLNQPQH
.	TRBV29-1	TRBJ2-1	SVEEAYRSEQF
.	TRBV7-9	TRBJ2-1	ASNPRGVAGDNEQF
once	TRBV7-9	TRBJ1-5	ASSLVGGSNSNQPQH
.	TRBV7-9	TRBJ1-4	ASSSGTGEEKLF
.	TRBV28	TRBJ2-2	ASSPSGGAWTGELF
.	TRBV24-1	TRBJ2-2	ATSEWRGGNTGELF
once	TRBV18	TRBJ1-6	ASSPRGTNSYNSPLH
.	TRBV5-6	TRBJ1-4	ASSSAGVDEKLF
.	TRBV19	TRBJ1-5	ASSSDFNQPQH
.	TRBV19	TRBJ1-4	ASSTSRTGGEKLF
.	TRBV5-8	TRBJ2-7	ASSPDSTYEQY
.	TRBV7-3	TRBJ2-1	ASSLTLGGGAYNEQF
.	TRBV19	TRBJ1-6	ASSIAGNNSPLH
.	TRBV7-9	TRBJ2-1	ASSLALLAAPAF
once	TRBV18	TRBJ2-2	ASSPRLNTGELF
.	TRBV27	TRBJ2-1	ASSVRLAGGPNNEQF
.	TRBV2	TRBJ1-5	ASSGAGGNQPQH
once	TRBV7-2	TRBJ2-5	ASSLTSGGAYETQY
few	TRBV15	TRBJ2-2	ATSRDLNTGELF
.	TRBV28	TRBJ1-6	ASSPPQGRTPLH
.	TRBV7-9	TRBJ2-3	ASSLEEASGGPDTDTQY
.	TRBV4-3	TRBJ2-3	ASSAGLATDTQY
.	TRBV30	TRBJ1-5	AWSFGGGNQPQH
.	TRBV7-2	TRBJ1-2	ASSLGQGDYGYT
.	TRBV19	TRBJ2-7	ASSIDRDYEQY
.	TRBV6-5	TRBJ2-3	ASSYEDRVRDTQY
once	TRBV6-5	TRBJ1-3	ASSREGFSGNTIY
.	TRBV18	TRBJ2-5	ASSRGTLETQY
.	TRBV6-5	TRBJ1-1	ASSYGKNTEAF
.	TRBV27	TRBJ1-1	ASRQGAPTEAF
.	TRBV9	TRBJ1-6	ASSQRTGENSPLH
.	TRBV6-5	TRBJ2-2	ASSLTGDPTGELF
.	TRBV28	TRBJ2-5	ASSLPSGTGSLY
.	TRBV27	TRBJ1-6	ASSLFGSSSYNSPLH
.	TRBV19	TRBJ2-2	ASSNRDRGVGELF
.	TRBV2	TRBJ2-7	ASSGQTAYEQY
.	TRBV5-5	TRBJ2-7	ASSLTSGRAAHTYEQY
.	TRBV6-2/TRBV6-3	TRBJ1-5	ASSGQGIGQPQH
.	TRBV10-2	TRBJ2-7	ASSEGNYEQY
.	TRBV30	TRBJ1-5	AWSSQGALGQPQH
.	TRBV5-1	TRBJ1-4	ASSFWGTGTNEKLF
.	TRBV7-3	TRBJ1-3	ASSLSGTGRGNTIY